This paragraph covers one T cell receptor (beta chain) sequence. Its target is unknown. One junction end does not reproduce the germline sequence, and a read error may be involved. The data are from a study of shared clonotypes between healthy human individuals. Study conclusions and caveats: Across subsets, estimated richness was generally greater for naive than for memory populations. Naive CD4 clonotype sharing across several donors was 4% to 5%.

The V gene's germline CDR1 is SNHLY and CDR2 FYNNEI. The CDR3 has 10 amino acids. Data came from immunoSEQ multiplex PCR; TCRdb stores just in-frame clones and leaves some out. The sample lists approximately 1,000,000 clones, about 80% occurring once. The chain joins TRBV2 to TRBJ2-5; 7 nucleotides match TRBD2. This TCR was sampled from a young man in good health. Some clones in this sample may be carry-over from other donors' samples. The specimen was memory CD4+ T cells from PBMCs. Sample subset: CD45RA-negative fraction. CDR3 bases: TGTGCCAGCAGTGAATTCCTAGCGGACTTC. Translated: CASSEFLADF.